This paragraph covers one TCR beta chain sequence. Its target is not known. Germline V gene sequence: CDR1 MNHEY, CDR2 SMNVEV (reference sequence). The CDR3 sequence is 16 residues long. Trimming took 6 bases from V and 0 from J; bases not matched to a gene: 8. The data belong to a study of regulatory dendritic cells for organ transplantation. Study results and caveats: Naive CD4+ and CD8+ repertoires were highly diverse; memory CD8+ was most oligoclonal.

Sorted subsets were CFSE-labeled and cultured roughly five days with allogeneic dendritic cells. FACS sorted CD4+ or CD8+ T cells into CD45RA+ naive and CD45RO+ memory. TCRdb's table, derived via immunoSEQ multiplex PCR, lists solely in-frame clones and lacks some. The sample yields under 15,000 clones, 74% seen once. The J gene is TRBJ1-2, the V gene TRBV27; 9 bases agree with TRBD1. Sequenced material: naive CD4+ T cells from blood cultured with regulatory dendritic cells. Stated subset: CD45RA+ naive T cells. This receptor was identified in a human donor in good health. The CDR3 reads CASSPDRGLSNYGYTF. CDR3 bases: TGTGCCAGCAGCCCGGACAGGGGACTCTCTAACTATGGCTACACCTTC.